The sequence of this T cell receptor beta chain was determined in a study of cytomegalovirus exposure and HLA in healthy donors. The PCR contained 60 Vbeta and 13 Jbeta primers. The protocol was immunoSEQ multiplex PCR, while the TCRdb copy is restricted to in-frame clones and leaves out a portion. Its clone listing holds nearly 200,000 clones. Study results and caveats: Follow-up analysis later connected one missense variant in DCLRE1C with trimming of TCR beta V- and J-genes. An apparent linkage of common viral pathogens to several of the most significant clusters emerged in a later analysis.

As for this clone: Its antigen is still unknown.

The sequence was collected from a boy under 18 in good health and CMV-seronegative. The sequenced sample consisted of PBMCs.

In DNA form, the CDR3 reads TGTGCCAGCAGCTTAGGAGCGGTCCTCTTGGGAAACACCATATATTTT. It translates to CASSLGAVLLGNTIYF. The V gene is TRBV7-6, the J gene TRBJ1-3; D not certain. This CDR3 is 16 amino acids long. Looked up from germline, CDR1 is SGHVS and CDR2 is FNYEAQ. With 1 base removed from V and 4 bases from J, the gap between germline ends came to 14 bases.